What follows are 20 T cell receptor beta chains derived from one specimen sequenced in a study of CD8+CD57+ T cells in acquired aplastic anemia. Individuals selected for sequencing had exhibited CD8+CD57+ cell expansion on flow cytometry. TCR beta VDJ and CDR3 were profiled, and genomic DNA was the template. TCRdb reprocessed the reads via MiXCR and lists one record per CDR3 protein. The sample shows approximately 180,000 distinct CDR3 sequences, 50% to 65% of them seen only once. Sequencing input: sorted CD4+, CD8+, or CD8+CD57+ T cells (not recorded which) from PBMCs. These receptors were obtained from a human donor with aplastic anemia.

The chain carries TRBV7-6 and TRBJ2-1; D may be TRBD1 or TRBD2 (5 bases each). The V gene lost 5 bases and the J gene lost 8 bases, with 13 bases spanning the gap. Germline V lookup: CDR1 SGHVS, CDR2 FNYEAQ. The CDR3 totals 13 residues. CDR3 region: CASSAGTADEQFF. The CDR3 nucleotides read TGTGCCAGCAGCGCCGGGACGGCCGATGAGCAGTTCTTC.

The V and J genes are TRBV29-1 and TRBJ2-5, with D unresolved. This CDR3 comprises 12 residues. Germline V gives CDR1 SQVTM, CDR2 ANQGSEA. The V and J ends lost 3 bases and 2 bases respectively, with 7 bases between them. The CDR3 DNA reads TGCAGCGTTGATGAACAGCAAGAGACCCAGTACTTC. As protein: CSVDEQQETQYF.

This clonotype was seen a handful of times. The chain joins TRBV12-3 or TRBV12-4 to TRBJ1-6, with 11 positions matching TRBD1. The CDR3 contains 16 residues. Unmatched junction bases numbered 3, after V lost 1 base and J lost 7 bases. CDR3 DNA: TGTGCCAGCAGTTTAGAGGGACAGGGGGAAAATTCACCCCTCCACTTT. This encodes CASSLEGQGENSPLHF.

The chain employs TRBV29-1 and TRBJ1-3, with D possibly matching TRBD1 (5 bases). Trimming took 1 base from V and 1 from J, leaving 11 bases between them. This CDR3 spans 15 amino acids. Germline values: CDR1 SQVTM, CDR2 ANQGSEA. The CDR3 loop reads CSVEAGRGSGNTIYF. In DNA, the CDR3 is TGCAGCGTTGAAGCGGGACGGGGGTCTGGAAACACCATATATTTT. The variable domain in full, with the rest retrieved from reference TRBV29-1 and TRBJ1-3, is SAVISQKPSRDICQRGTSLTIQCQVDSQVTMMFWYRQQPGQSLTLIATANQGSEATYESGFVIDKFPISRPNLTFSTLTVSNMSPEDSSIYLCSVEAGRGSGNTIYFGEGSWLTVV.

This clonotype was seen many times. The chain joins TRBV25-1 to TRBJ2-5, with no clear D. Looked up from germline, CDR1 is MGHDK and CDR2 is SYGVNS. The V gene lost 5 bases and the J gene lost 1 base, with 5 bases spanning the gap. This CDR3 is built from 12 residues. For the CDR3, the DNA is TGTGCCAGCAGTAGTATCCAAGAGACCCAGTACTTC. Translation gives CASSSIQETQYF.

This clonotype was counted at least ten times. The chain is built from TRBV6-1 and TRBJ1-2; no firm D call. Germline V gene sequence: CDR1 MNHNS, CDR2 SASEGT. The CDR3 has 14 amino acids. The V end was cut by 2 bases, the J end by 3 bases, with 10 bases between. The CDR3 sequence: CASSESQHYYGYTF. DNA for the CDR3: TGTGCCAGCAGTGAATCGCAGCATTACTATGGCTACACCTTC.

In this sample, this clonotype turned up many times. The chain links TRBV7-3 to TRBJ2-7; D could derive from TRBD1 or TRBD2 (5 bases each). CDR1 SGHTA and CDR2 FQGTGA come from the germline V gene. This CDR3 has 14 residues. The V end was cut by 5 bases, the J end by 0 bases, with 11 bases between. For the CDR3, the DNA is TGTGCCAGCAGCCCCTCAGGGACCTCCTACGAGCAGTACTTC. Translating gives CASSPSGTSYEQYF.

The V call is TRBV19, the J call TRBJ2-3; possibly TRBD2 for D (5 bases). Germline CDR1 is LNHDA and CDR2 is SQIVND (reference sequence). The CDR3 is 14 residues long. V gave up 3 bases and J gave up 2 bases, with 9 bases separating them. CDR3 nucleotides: TGTGCCAGTAGTATGGACTCCCTCACAGATACGCAGTATTTT. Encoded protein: CASSMDSLTDTQYF.

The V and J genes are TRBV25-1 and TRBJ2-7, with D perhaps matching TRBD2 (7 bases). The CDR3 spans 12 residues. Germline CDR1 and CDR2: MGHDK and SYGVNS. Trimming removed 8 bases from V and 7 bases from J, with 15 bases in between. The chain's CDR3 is CASSRGGREQYF. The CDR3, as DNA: TGTGCCAGCTCTAGGGGGGGGCGTGAGCAGTACTTC.

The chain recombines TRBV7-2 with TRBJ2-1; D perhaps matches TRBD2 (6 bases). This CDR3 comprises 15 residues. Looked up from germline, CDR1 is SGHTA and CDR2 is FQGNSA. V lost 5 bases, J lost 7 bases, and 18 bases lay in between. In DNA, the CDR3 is TGTGCCAGCAGCGTAGGCACCCCGGGGGTAAATGAGCAGTTCTTC. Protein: CASSVGTPGVNEQFF.

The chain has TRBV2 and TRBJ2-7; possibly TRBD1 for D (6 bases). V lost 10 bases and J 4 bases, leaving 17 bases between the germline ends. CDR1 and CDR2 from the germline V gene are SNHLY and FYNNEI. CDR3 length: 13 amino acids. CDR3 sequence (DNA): TGTGCCACCCGCCCACAGGGAGTGTACGAGCAGTACTTC. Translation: CATRPQGVYEQYF.

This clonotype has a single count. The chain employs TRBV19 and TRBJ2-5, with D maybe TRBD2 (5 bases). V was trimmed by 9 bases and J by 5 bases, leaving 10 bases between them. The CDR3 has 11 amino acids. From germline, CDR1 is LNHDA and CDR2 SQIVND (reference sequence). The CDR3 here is CASKSGETQYF. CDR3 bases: TGTGCCAGCAAATCGGGGGAGACCCAGTACTTC. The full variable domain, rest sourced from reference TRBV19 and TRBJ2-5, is DGGITQSPKYLFRKEGQNVTLSCEQNLNHDAMYWYRQDPGQGLRLIYYSQIVNDFQKGDIAEGYSVSREKKESFPLTVTSAQKNPTAFYLCASKSGETQYFGPGTRLLVL.

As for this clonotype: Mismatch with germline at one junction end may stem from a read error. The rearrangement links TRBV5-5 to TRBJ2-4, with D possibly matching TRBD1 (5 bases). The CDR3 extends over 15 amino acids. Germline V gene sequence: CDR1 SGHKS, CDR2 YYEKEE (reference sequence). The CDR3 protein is CASSFQGLGGNIQYF. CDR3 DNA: TGCGCCAGCAGCTTCCAGGGATTGGGCGGAAACATTCAGTACTTC.

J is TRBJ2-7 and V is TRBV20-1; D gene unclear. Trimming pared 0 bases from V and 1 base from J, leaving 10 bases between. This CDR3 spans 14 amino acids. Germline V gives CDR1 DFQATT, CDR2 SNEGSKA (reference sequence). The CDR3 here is CSARDETSSYEQYF. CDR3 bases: TGCAGTGCTAGAGATGAGACTTCTTCCTACGAGCAGTACTTC.

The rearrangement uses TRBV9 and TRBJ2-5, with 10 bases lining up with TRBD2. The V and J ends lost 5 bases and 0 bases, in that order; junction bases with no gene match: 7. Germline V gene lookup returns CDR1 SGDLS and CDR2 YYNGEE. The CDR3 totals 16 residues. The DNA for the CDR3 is TGTGCCAGCAGTGCTAGCGGGGGCCGTGACCAAGAGACCCAGTACTTC. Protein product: CASSASGGRDQETQYF.

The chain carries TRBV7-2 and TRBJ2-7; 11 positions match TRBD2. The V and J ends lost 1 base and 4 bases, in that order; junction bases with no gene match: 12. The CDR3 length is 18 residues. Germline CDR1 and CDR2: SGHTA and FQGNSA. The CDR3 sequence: CASSLVRFIGLAGYEQYF. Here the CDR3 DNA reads TGTGCCAGCAGCTTAGTGAGGTTTATCGGACTAGCGGGTTACGAGCAGTACTTC.

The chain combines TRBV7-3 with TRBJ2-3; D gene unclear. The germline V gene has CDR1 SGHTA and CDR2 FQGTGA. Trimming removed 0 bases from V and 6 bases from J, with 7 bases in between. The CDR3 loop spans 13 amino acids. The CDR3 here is CASSLTESDTQYF. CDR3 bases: TGTGCCAGCAGCTTAACTGAATCGGATACGCAGTATTTT.

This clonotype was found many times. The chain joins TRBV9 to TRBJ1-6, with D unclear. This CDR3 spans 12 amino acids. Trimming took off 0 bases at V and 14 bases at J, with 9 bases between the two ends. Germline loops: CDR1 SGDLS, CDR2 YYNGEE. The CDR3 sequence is CASSVDTASLHF. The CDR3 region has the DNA TGTGCCAGCAGCGTAGATACGGCATCCCTCCACTTT.

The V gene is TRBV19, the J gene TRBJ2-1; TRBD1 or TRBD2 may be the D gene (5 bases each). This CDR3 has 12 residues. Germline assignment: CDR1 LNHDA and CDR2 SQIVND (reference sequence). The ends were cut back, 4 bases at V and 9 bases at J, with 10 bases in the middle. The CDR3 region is CASSTGAGEQFF. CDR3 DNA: TGTGCCAGTAGTACCGGGGCGGGTGAGCAGTTCTTC.

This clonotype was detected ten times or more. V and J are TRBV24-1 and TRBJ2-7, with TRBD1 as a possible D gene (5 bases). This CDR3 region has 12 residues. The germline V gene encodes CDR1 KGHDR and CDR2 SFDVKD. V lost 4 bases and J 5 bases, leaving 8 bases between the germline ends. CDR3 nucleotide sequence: TGTGCCACCAGTGAAGACAGCCACGAGCAGTACTTC. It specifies CATSEDSHEQYF.